This TCR beta chain was sequenced for a study of blood T cells in healthy people across ages (dated by TCRdb to 2014 to 2015). Context from the whole study: In model experiments, template switching captured about one uniquely barcoded TCR beta cDNA molecule for every two T cells. Age-related changes in TCR beta repertoire diversity were measured in the study by deep sequencing normalized with unique cDNA molecular identifiers. The donors were divided into four age groups: young (average around 16 years), middle-aged (roughly 40), aged (about 62) and long-lived (nearly 85). To avoid experimental bias, donors of different ages were distributed randomly across sequencing lanes. For two donors (one aged 18 to 30 and one aged 80 or older), the study analyzed two additional independent replicas of 1 million unique cDNA reads from the same blood draw.

Library preparation was by 5' RACE. The sample was run on an Illumina HiSeq 2500. A second PCR of roughly 7 to 11 cycles was performed with a sample-barcoded 5' primer and a J-beta primer mix. A unique molecular identifier was introduced onto each TCR beta cDNA molecule by a template-switch 5' adaptor carrying 12 random nucleotides. Each sample yielded at least 2.5 million CDR3-containing paired-end reads. The Mint cDNA synthesis kit, primed by a TRBC-specific oligonucleotide, was used to synthesize first-strand cDNA from all RNA. After uracil-DNA glycosylase treatment, a first 18-cycle PCR used universal primers M1SS and BC2_uni_R on all cDNA. The paper's processing steps were these. For normalization, 1 million high-quality reads were randomly selected from each sample, with every read carrying a distinct molecular identifier. Instead of being binned into consensus sequences, reads with shared molecular identifiers were discarded. MiTCR, with a Q25 quality threshold and the strictest error-elimination algorithm, was used for CDR3 identification, clonotype clustering and error correction. A nonparametric unseen species model using Euler transformation provided a lower-bound estimate of total TCR beta diversity. TCRdb took the public reads, trimmed them with fastp at Q25, ran MiXCR for clone calling and kept in-frame beta chains. All rows with the same CDR3 protein become a single entry with the most common DNA and genes. TCRdb assigned the V and J calls; the authors' analysis was not used. Within this sample are hundreds of thousands of distinct CDR3 sequences, with 50% to 65% of them counted one time only. About 42% of the sample is held by the ten biggest clonotypes.

The full study reports these points: As age increased, observed TCR beta diversity per million T cells dropped in a roughly linear way, and a significant reduction was already evident by age about 40. Estimates of total diversity from one million sequenced T cells were regarded as lower bounds and underestimates. Donor CMV infection status was unknown, potentially confounding age-related changes in expanded clonotypes. Because profiling used bulk unsorted PBMCs, naive and antigen-experienced compartments could not be compared conclusively. The long-lived group showed more naive CD4+ T cells, fewer expanded clones and increased TCR diversity than the aged group, suggesting age selection. There was a strong correlation between observed TCR beta diversity and the percentage of naive T cells measured by flow cytometry.

The roughly 39 donors, aged roughly 6 to 100 years, were systemically healthy Caucasian individuals from Russia. Each donor gave about 9.7 milliliters of peripheral blood, drawn into EDTA-treated Vacutainer tubes. PBMCs were isolated by Ficoll-Paque density-gradient centrifugation, with at least 6.5 million obtained per sample. Trizol reagent was used to extract total RNA from PBMCs, with at least 5.5 micrograms per sample. The percentages of naive CD45RAhigh/CD27high T cells were determined by flow cytometry on a PBMC aliquot from every donor. V lost 4 bases and J lost 7 bases; the stretch between them is 16 bases long. CDR1 and CDR2, per the germline V gene, are MDHEN and SYDVKM. Inclusive of the bounding cysteine and phenylalanine, the CDR3 is 14 residues long. The CDR3 DNA has 42 bases and is translated from base 1. Concerning this clonotype itself: What this receptor recognizes is not known. No base-level quality is on record; no much larger clone is a single base apart.

The chain is encoded by TRBV28 joined to TRBJ1-2, with a tentative D gene TRBD1 over 5 matching bases. This TCR was recovered from an elderly man in good health. Material for sequencing was blood. The CDR3 sequence is CASSYWDGVGGYTF. The nucleotides read TGTGCCAGCAGTTACTGGGACGGGGTCGGTGGCTACACCTTC.